This TCR beta chain derives from a study of blood T cell repertoires in COVID-19. Turning to the study itself: COVID-19 samples, acute and convalescent, were from the United States, Italy and Spain. PBMCs, B-cell-depleted T cells, or T cells were the source of the cDNA or gDNA that made up the material.

This clone was observed a few times. Per the original data handling: Amplified reference gene primers provided the basis for estimating nucleated cell counts. Clones were read by immunoSEQ multiplex PCR, and TCRdb kept only the in-frame ones, dropping some. V and J calls plus clone size are reproduced from that table; the DNA served to infer D and trimming. The sample consists of under 200,000 clones, approximately 80% of them appearing once. J lost 3 bases, V lost 4 bases, and 4 bases had no gene match. The germline V gene has CDR1 SGHRS and CDR2 YFSETQ. The CDR3 is made up of 13 amino acids. This sequence joins TRBV5-1 and TRBJ2-7, with 7 bases that match TRBD1. Material: peripheral blood. The sequence derives from a human donor in a cohort sampled during active COVID-19. CDR3: CASSGTEYYEQYF. CDR3 coding DNA: TGCGCCAGCAGCGGGACAGAGTACTACGAGCAGTACTTC.